A single sample gave rise to the 32 T cell receptor beta chains below, sequenced in a study of T cell responses to AZD1222 COVID-19 vaccine. Only in-frame clones appear in the TCRdb table, and some are missing; sequencing was by immunoSEQ multiplex PCR. The sample lists approximately 92,000 clones, 91% seen once, with around 6.8% in the top ten. This specimen was peripheral blood, taken on day 0 of AZD1222 vaccination. These receptors originate from an adult in good health.

In its sample, this clone was seen once. This chain connects TRBV28 to TRBJ2-3, with 10 positions matching TRBD1. V dropped 7 bases and J dropped 3; count of bases not matched to a gene: 4. This CDR3 has 14 amino acids. The germline gives CDR1 MDHEN, CDR2 SYDVKM. CDR3 nucleotide sequence: TGTGCCAGCACTCCGGGACAGGGGACAGATACGCAGTATTTT. Encoded protein: CASTPGQGTDTQYF. The full variable domain, its missing parts supplied by reference TRBV28 and TRBJ2-3, is DVKVTQSSRYLVKRTGEKVFLECVQDMDHENMFWYRQDPGLGLRLIYFSYDVKMKEKGDIPEGYSVSREKKERFSLILESASTNQTSMYLCASTPGQGTDTQYFGPGTRLTVL.

The V and J genes are TRBV6-5 and TRBJ1-1, with 7 nucleotides matching TRBD1. This CDR3 is 14 amino acids long. Germline CDR1 MNHEY, CDR2 SVGAGI. J lost 4 bases, V lost 6 bases, and 8 bases had no gene match. The CDR3 DNA is TGTGCCAGCAGGGACAGGTTTAGGGGCACTGAAGCTTTCTTT. It encodes CASRDRFRGTEAFF.

As to this clone: At the DNA level, this CDR3 is encoded by other sequences in the same sample as well. The rearrangement joins TRBV2 to TRBJ2-7, with 9 bases matching TRBD1. The germline gives CDR1 SNHLY, CDR2 FYNNEI. The junction had 3 bases not matched to a gene; V was cut back by 8 bases and J by 4 bases. The CDR3 extends over 12 amino acids. CDR3 loop: CASRQGEYEQYF. DNA of the CDR3: TGTGCCAGCCGACAGGGGGAATACGAGCAGTACTTC.

The V and J genes are TRBV27 and TRBJ1-4; no firm D call. Germline CDR1 MNHEY, CDR2 SMNVEV (reference sequence). The CDR3 contains 15 residues. With 3 bases removed from V and 8 bases from J, the gap between germline ends came to 16 bases. CDR3 loop: CASSFLSPGSEKLFF. The CDR3 region has the DNA TGTGCCAGCAGTTTCCTGTCCCCCGGGAGCGAAAAACTGTTTTTT.

The chain is built from TRBV4-2 and TRBJ1-4; 7 positions agree with TRBD1. V shed 1 base and J 7 bases; nucleotides not matched to a gene: 3. The CDR3 spans 14 residues. Germline V CDR1 and CDR2: LGHNA, YNFKEQ. CDR3 DNA: TGTGCCAGCAGCCAAGGACAGGGAGCTGAAAAACTGTTTTTT. Its translation is CASSQGQGAEKLFF.

The J gene is TRBJ2-3, the V gene TRBV4-3, with unresolved D. The CDR3 totals 19 residues. CDR1 and CDR2 from the germline V gene are LGHNA and YSLEER. Trimming removed 0 bases at V and 0 bases at J, with 19 bases between. The DNA of the CDR3 is TGCGCCAGCAGCCAAGATACTGTAAGAGCGCGTCTAAGCACAGATACGCAGTATTTT. Translating it yields CASSQDTVRARLSTDTQYF.

This clone was recorded a few times. The CDR3 loop is CASSPPSRQNTGELFF. In nucleotides, the CDR3 is TGTGCCAGCTCACCACCTAGCCGACAGAACACCGGGGAGCTGTTTTTT. The V gene is TRBV18, the J gene TRBJ2-2; the D is unclear. V was trimmed by 0 bases and J by 1 base, leaving 9 bases between them. The CDR3 totals 16 residues. Germline-derived CDR1 and CDR2 are KGHSH and LQKENI.

J is TRBJ1-1 and V is TRBV6-2 or TRBV6-3, with TRBD1 matching over 11 bases. The CDR3 has 17 amino acids. Germline V gives CDR1 MNHEY, CDR2 SVGEGT. Trimming at V came to 3 bases and at J to 2 bases, leaving 8 bases not matched to a gene. CDR3 loop: CASSYRTGGGGNTEAFF. For the CDR3, the DNA is TGTGCCAGCAGTTATCGGACAGGGGGCGGCGGAAACACTGAAGCTTTCTTT.

CDR3 in DNA: TGTGCCAGCGGGGAAGGAGACCGAAGGAAACTGTTTTTT. As protein: CASGEGDRRKLFF. This sequence joins TRBV28 and TRBJ1-4; D remains unclear. The CDR3 runs 13 residues. The V gene lost 8 bases and the J gene lost 11 bases, with 18 bases spanning the gap. The germline V gene has CDR1 MDHEN and CDR2 SYDVKM.

Only a few counts were recorded for this clone. V usage is TRBV7-2 and J usage is TRBJ1-1; tentatively, D is TRBD1 (5 bases). The CDR3 is 14 amino acids. Trimming pared 5 bases from V and 4 bases from J, leaving 14 bases between. CDR1 and CDR2 from the germline V gene are SGHTA and FQGNSA. The CDR3 loop is CASSVSGIGTEAFF. Here the CDR3 DNA reads TGTGCCAGCAGCGTATCAGGGATCGGCACTGAAGCTTTCTTT.

The chain carries TRBV9 and TRBJ2-3, with TRBD2 identical over 7 bases. This CDR3 has 16 amino acids. The V gene end was trimmed by 4 bases and the J gene end by 1 base; junction bases not matched to a gene: 9. Germline CDR1 reads SGDLS; CDR2 reads YYNGEE. The CDR3 loop is CASSPKTSRGTDTQYF. CDR3 DNA: TGTGCCAGCAGCCCAAAGACTAGCAGGGGCACAGATACGCAGTATTTT.

The rearrangement uses TRBV6-5 and TRBJ1-2, with a tentative D call TRBD1 (6 bases). V was trimmed by 6 bases and J by 6 bases, leaving 14 bases between them. The germline V gene encodes CDR1 MNHEY and CDR2 SVGAGI. The CDR3 sequence is 13 residues long. The CDR3 reads CASRPDRYHGYTF. Written as DNA, the CDR3 is TGTGCCAGCAGGCCAGACAGGTATCATGGCTACACCTTC.

V usage is TRBV28 and J usage is TRBJ1-4; no clear D gene. This CDR3 is built from 15 residues. Trimming took 6 bases from V and 0 from J, leaving 11 bases between them. Germline V gene lookup returns CDR1 MDHEN and CDR2 SYDVKM. The CDR3 bases are TGTGCCAGCAGCCTCTTCGGGTCAACTAATGAAAAACTGTTTTTT. Its translation: CASSLFGSTNEKLFF.

DNA for the CDR3: TGTGCCAGCAGCCCCCTCCGGGCGCGGGCCTCCTACAATGAGCAGTTCTTC. It encodes CASSPLRARASYNEQFF. This chain connects TRBV14 to TRBJ2-1, with D perhaps matching TRBD2 (5 bases). The CDR3 contains 17 residues. Germline-derived CDR1 and CDR2 are SGHDN and FVKESK. Trimming pared 4 bases from V and 0 bases from J, leaving 16 bases between.

The rearrangement uses TRBV3-1 (or the pseudogene TRBV3-2) and TRBJ2-7; D is perhaps TRBD1 or TRBD2 (6 bases each). Deletions cut 5 bases from V and 0 bases from J, with 11 bases between. The CDR3 extends over 14 amino acids. The germline gives CDR1 LGHDT, CDR2 YNNKEL (reference sequence). CDR3 nucleotides: TGTGCCAGCAGCTGGGGGGCCGGCTCCTACGAGCAGTACTTC. Residues: CASSWGAGSYEQYF.

This sequence joins TRBV9 and TRBJ2-3, with TRBD2 identical over 8 bases. Looked up from germline, CDR1 is SGDLS and CDR2 is YYNGEE. The CDR3 is made up of 15 amino acids. Losses at the gene ends were 0 bases for V and 4 bases for J; bases not matched to a gene: 4. CDR3 region: CASSVAGRGADTQYF. The CDR3 DNA is TGTGCCAGCAGCGTAGCGGGGCGGGGGGCAGATACGCAGTATTTT.

CDR3 coding DNA: TGTGCCAGCAGCCAGTATAACGAGCAGTACTTC. Its translation is CASSQYNEQYF. The chain is built from TRBV2 and TRBJ2-7; D is unclear. CDR3 length: 11 amino acids. In germline, CDR1 is SNHLY, CDR2 FYNNEI. V dropped 6 bases and J dropped 5 bases, with 8 bases sitting between them. The complete variable domain, with remaining parts taken from reference TRBV2 and TRBJ2-7, reads EPEVTQTPSHQVTQMGQEVILRCVPISNHLYFYWYRQILGQKVEFLVSFYNNEISEKSEIFDDQFSVERPDGSNFTLKIRSTKLEDSAMYFCASSQYNEQYFGPGTRLTVT.

V and J are TRBV9 and TRBJ1-2; D is unclear. CDR1 and CDR2 from the germline V gene are SGDLS and YYNGEE. The CDR3 extends over 11 amino acids. The V and J ends lost 4 bases and 3 bases respectively, with 4 bases between them. CDR3 residues: CASSKDYGYTF. The CDR3 bases are TGTGCCAGCAGCAAGGACTATGGCTACACCTTC.

This chain joins TRBV27 and TRBJ2-7, with TRBD2 matching over 10 bases. The CDR3 is 16 amino acids. J lost 3 bases, V lost 4 bases, and 9 bases had no gene match. Germline CDR1 MNHEY, CDR2 SMNVEV (reference sequence). The DNA of the CDR3 is TGTGCCAGCAGTTGGTCGACTAGCGGGTACGACTACGAGCAGTACTTC. This encodes CASSWSTSGYDYEQYF.

This sequence joins TRBV28 and TRBJ2-7; TRBD1 matches at 8 bases. CDR3 length: 16 amino acids. V shed 4 bases, J shed 2 bases, and the junction held 10 bases outside the gene matches. CDR1 MDHEN and CDR2 SYDVKM come from the germline V gene. The CDR3 bases are TGTGCCAGCAGTTCCCCGGACAGGGCATCCACCTACGAGCAGTACTTC. Amino acids: CASSSPDRASTYEQYF. Looking up the rest from reference TRBV28 and TRBJ2-7 gives the full variable domain: DVKVTQSSRYLVKRTGEKVFLECVQDMDHENMFWYRQDPGLGLRLIYFSYDVKMKEKGDIPEGYSVSREKKERFSLILESASTNQTSMYLCASSSPDRASTYEQYFGPGTRLTVT.

The DNA of the CDR3 is TGTGCCAGCAGCCGACGGGGGCGTAACACTGAAGCTTTCTTT. Translated, it gives CASSRRGRNTEAFF. J is TRBJ1-1 and V is TRBV5-8; maybe TRBD1 (6 bases). Trimming shortened V by 4 bases and J by 2 bases, and 12 bases separated the two germline ends. The CDR3 is 14 amino acids. Germline V lookup: CDR1 SGHTS, CDR2 YDEGEE.

This clone was seen just once. V and J are TRBV28 and TRBJ2-6, with no clear D. The length of the CDR3 is 16 residues. The ends were cut back, 3 bases at V and 0 bases at J, with 9 bases in the middle. Germline CDR1 and CDR2: MDHEN and SYDVKM. The CDR3 DNA reads as TGTGCCAGCAGTTTTTGGGCAGACTCTGGGGCCAACGTCCTGACTTTC. As protein: CASSFWADSGANVLTF.

The V and J genes are TRBV5-1 and TRBJ1-6; 10 bases are shared with TRBD1. V trimming: 2 bases; J trimming: 1 base; junction bases outside the gene matches: 6. CDR3 length: 18 residues. CDR1 is SGHRS and CDR2 is YFSETQ in the germline V gene. The CDR3 DNA follows: TGCGCCAGCAGCTTTACGACAGGGGGCAGTTCCTATAATTCACCCCTCCACTTT. Protein sequence: CASSFTTGGSSYNSPLHF.

V is TRBV5-8 and J is TRBJ1-5; TRBD1 might be the D (6 bases). The ends were cut back, 0 bases at V and 5 bases at J, with 12 bases in the middle. The CDR3 covers 15 residues. Germline V gives CDR1 SGHTS, CDR2 YDEGEE. The CDR3 here is CASSLVTGRHQPQHF. The CDR3 nucleotides are TGTGCCAGCAGCTTGGTAACAGGGCGGCATCAGCCCCAGCATTTT.

The chain uses TRBV6-5 and TRBJ2-7; D uncertain. This CDR3 comprises 15 residues. Trimming cost V 0 bases and J 0 bases, with 9 bases left between them. CDR1 and CDR2 (germline): MNHEY, SVGAGI. CDR3 loop: CASSYSGRSSYEQYF. DNA for the CDR3: TGTGCCAGCAGTTACTCTGGCCGAAGCTCCTACGAGCAGTACTTC.

This sequence joins TRBV7-9 and TRBJ1-5; D unresolved. CDR1 and CDR2 from the germline V gene are SEHNR and FQNEAQ (reference sequence). The germline V and J ends were trimmed by 5 bases and 5 bases, with 10 bases remaining between them. CDR3 size: 13 residues. The CDR3 protein is CASSDRGDQPQHF. The CDR3 nucleotides are TGTGCCAGCAGCGACCGCGGGGATCAGCCCCAGCATTTT. The complete variable domain, with remaining parts taken from reference TRBV7-9 and TRBJ1-5, reads DTGVSQNPRHKITKRGQNVTFRCDPISEHNRLYWYRQTLGQGPEFLTYFQNEAQLEKSRLLSDRFSAERPKGSFSTLEIQRTEQGDSAMYLCASSDRGDQPQHFGDGTRLSIL.

The J gene is TRBJ1-3, the V gene TRBV28, with D maybe TRBD1 (5 bases). This CDR3 is built from 15 residues. The germline CDR1 and CDR2 sequences are MDHEN and SYDVKM. V was trimmed by 5 bases and J by 0 bases, leaving 11 bases between them. This CDR3 is CASSRDLFSGNTIYF. The DNA for the CDR3 is TGTGCCAGCAGTCGGGACCTCTTCTCTGGAAACACCATATATTTT.

This clone was found a few times. J is TRBJ2-2 and V is TRBV2; D perhaps matches TRBD1 (6 bases). The CDR3 is made up of 14 amino acids. V was shortened by 8 bases and J by 3 bases, with 13 bases between the two germline ends. Germline V gives CDR1 SNHLY, CDR2 FYNNEI. CDR3 loop: CASLVDRYTGELFF. For the CDR3, the DNA is TGTGCCAGCCTGGTGGACAGATACACCGGGGAGCTGTTTTTT.

The chain uses TRBV25-1 and TRBJ1-6, with 7 bases fitting TRBD1. Trimming removed 5 bases from V and 14 bases from J; junction bases left unmatched: 18. The CDR3 is made up of 16 amino acids. Germline CDR1 and CDR2: MGHDK and SYGVNS. In DNA, the CDR3 is TGTGCCAGCAGTCAGAAAGGACAGGCGCCGAAATTCACCCTCCACTTT. Its protein product is CASSQKGQAPKFTLHF.

This sequence joins TRBV4-2 and TRBJ1-2; possible D gene TRBD1, 6 bases. The germline V and J ends were trimmed by 3 bases and 2 bases, with 13 bases remaining between them. The CDR3 totals 15 residues. Germline V gene data show CDR1 as LGHNA and CDR2 as YNFKEQ. The CDR3 loop reads CASSHQGGQNYGYTF. CDR3 in DNA: TGTGCCAGCAGCCACCAAGGGGGGCAGAACTATGGCTACACCTTC.

The sample holds one count of this clone. The chain couples TRBV9 to TRBJ2-7; TRBD1 aligns across 9 bases. Germline-derived CDR1 and CDR2 are SGDLS and YYNGEE. V was clipped by 0 bases and J by 5 bases; unmatched bases: 6. There are 15 residues in the CDR3. The CDR3 region is CASSVAWTGEDEQYF. The CDR3 coding sequence is TGTGCCAGCAGCGTAGCTTGGACAGGGGAGGACGAGCAGTACTTC.

The chain recombines TRBV18 with TRBJ1-3, with a possible D match to TRBD1 (5 bases). The germline V gene encodes CDR1 KGHSH and CDR2 LQKENI. Trimming cost V 2 bases and J 3 bases, with 14 bases left between them. The CDR3 contains 16 residues. CDR3 amino acids: CASSPMGGAGGNTIYF. The CDR3 DNA is TGTGCCAGCTCACCAATGGGGGGAGCTGGTGGAAACACCATATATTTT.